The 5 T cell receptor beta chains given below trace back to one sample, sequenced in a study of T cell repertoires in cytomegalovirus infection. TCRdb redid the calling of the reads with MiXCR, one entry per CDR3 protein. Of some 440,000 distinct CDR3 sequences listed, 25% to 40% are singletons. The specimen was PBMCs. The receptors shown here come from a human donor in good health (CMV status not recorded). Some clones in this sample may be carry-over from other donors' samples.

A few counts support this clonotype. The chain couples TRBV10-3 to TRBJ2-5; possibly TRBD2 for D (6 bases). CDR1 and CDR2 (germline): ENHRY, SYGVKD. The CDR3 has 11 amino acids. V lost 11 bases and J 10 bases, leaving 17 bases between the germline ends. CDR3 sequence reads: CAAHRWGDQYF. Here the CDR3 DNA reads TGTGCCGCCCACCGATGGGGGGACCAGTACTTC.

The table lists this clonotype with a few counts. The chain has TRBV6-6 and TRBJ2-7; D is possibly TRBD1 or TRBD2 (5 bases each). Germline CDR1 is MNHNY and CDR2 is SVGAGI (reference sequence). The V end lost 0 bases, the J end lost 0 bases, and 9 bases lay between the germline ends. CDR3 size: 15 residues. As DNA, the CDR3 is TGTGCCAGCAGTTACTCCGGGGCCTCCTCCTACGAGCAGTACTTC. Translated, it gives CASSYSGASSYEQYF.

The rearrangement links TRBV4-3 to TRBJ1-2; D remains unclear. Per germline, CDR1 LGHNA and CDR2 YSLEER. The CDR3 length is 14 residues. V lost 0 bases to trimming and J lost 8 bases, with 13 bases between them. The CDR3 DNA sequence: TGCGCCAGCAGCCAAGAGGTCGGGGTTGTCGGCTACACCTTC. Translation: CASSQEVGVVGYTF.

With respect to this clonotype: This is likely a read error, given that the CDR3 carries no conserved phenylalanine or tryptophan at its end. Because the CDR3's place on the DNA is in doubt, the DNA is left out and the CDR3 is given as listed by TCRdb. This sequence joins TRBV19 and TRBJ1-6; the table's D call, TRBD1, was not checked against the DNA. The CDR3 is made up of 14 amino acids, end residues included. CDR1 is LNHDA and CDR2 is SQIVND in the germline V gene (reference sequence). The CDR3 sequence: CARSITGKGSPLHV.

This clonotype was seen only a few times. As DNA, the CDR3 is TGTGCCAGTATCGGAGACGGAACCACCTCAACTAATGAAAAACTGTTTTTT. Its protein is CASIGDGTTSTNEKLFF. The chain joins TRBV19 to TRBJ1-4; no clear D. The germline gives CDR1 LNHDA, CDR2 SQIVND (reference sequence). The CDR3 is made up of 17 amino acids. V was shortened by 7 bases and J by 0 bases, with 18 bases between the two germline ends.